The 26 T cell receptor beta chains reported below all come from one sample, sequenced in a study of blood T cell repertoires in COVID-19. Sequencing was performed with immunoSEQ multiplex PCR; in TCRdb, only in-frame clones are kept and a portion is missing. The data show around 45,000 clones, with 82% seen just once and about 22% held by the top ten. Material for sequencing was peripheral blood. Receptors originate from a woman aged 55-69 years with acute or convalescent COVID-19.

This rearrangement joins TRBV4-3 to TRBJ2-3; TRBD2 might be the D (7 bases). The V end was cut by 0 bases, the J end by 2 bases, with 12 bases between. The CDR3 covers 16 residues. Germline-derived CDR1 and CDR2 are LGHNA and YSLEER. The chain's CDR3 is CASSQDLAGATDTQYF. The CDR3 DNA sequence: TGCGCCAGCAGCCAAGATCTGGCGGGGGCCACAGATACGCAGTATTTT.

The V call is TRBV5-4, the J call TRBJ1-2, with TRBD1 identical over 11 bases. V lost 0 bases, J lost 5 bases, and 3 bases stayed unmatched. The CDR3 sequence is 15 residues long. Germline CDR1 and CDR2: SGHNT and YYREEE (reference sequence). In DNA form, the CDR3 reads TGTGCCAGCAGCTTGGGTGGGACAGGGGGATATGGCTACACCTTC. This gives the protein CASSLGGTGGYGYTF.

The V gene is TRBV16, the J gene TRBJ2-7; 7 bases match TRBD1. This CDR3 is 15 amino acids long. Germline lookup yields CDR1 KGHSY and CDR2 FQNENV. J was trimmed by 9 bases and V by 0 bases; bases with no gene match: 11. The chain's CDR3 is CASSQSGQDYAGQYF. Written as DNA, the CDR3 is TGTGCCAGCAGCCAATCTGGACAGGATTACGCAGGGCAGTACTTC.

The chain combines TRBV7-9 with TRBJ2-1; D may be TRBD2 (6 bases). This CDR3 is built from 16 residues. Germline V gives CDR1 SEHNR, CDR2 FQNEAQ (reference sequence). The V gene lost 2 bases and the J gene lost 5 bases, with 16 bases spanning the gap. The CDR3 DNA follows: TGTGCCAGCAGCTTACCGGGGGTCACTCAAAACAATGAGCAGTTCTTC. Encoded protein: CASSLPGVTQNNEQFF.

CDR3 in amino acids: CASSSVVGYTF. The CDR3 DNA sequence: TGTGCCAGCAGCTCAGTGGTTGGCTACACCTTC. This sequence joins TRBV9 and TRBJ1-2; D uncertain. Germline V CDR1 and CDR2: SGDLS, YYNGEE. The CDR3 is made up of 11 amino acids. The V and J ends lost 4 bases and 7 bases respectively, with 8 bases between them. The full variable domain, with the rest looked up from reference TRBV9 and TRBJ1-2, is DSGVTQTPKHLITATGQRVTLRCSPRSGDLSVYWYQQSLDQGLQFLIQYYNGEERAKGNILERFSAQQFPDLHSELNLSSLELGDSALYFCASSSVVGYTFGSGTRLTVV.

The gene calls are TRBV2 and TRBJ1-2; D remains unclear. Trimming took 6 bases from V and 8 from J, leaving 10 bases between them. CDR3 length equals 11 residues. Germline assignment: CDR1 SNHLY and CDR2 FYNNEI. CDR3 sequence (DNA): TGTGCCAGCAGCCGGGTCGAGGGCTACACCTTC. Its protein product is CASSRVEGYTF.

This chain links TRBV27 with TRBJ1-5, with D perhaps TRBD1 (6 bases). The CDR3 contains 14 residues. Germline V gene sequence: CDR1 MNHEY, CDR2 SMNVEV (reference sequence). V lost 6 bases and J 7 bases, leaving 16 bases between the germline ends. CDR3 sequence: CASRYRAIGQPQHF. DNA for the CDR3: TGTGCCAGCAGGTACAGGGCGATCGGGCAGCCCCAGCATTTT.

CDR3 in DNA: TGTGCCAGTCAGGGACAAAACTCCTACGAGCAGTACTTC. This sequence encodes CASQGQNSYEQYF. The chain joins TRBV6-5 to TRBJ2-7; perhaps TRBD1 as D (6 bases). V shed 9 bases and J shed 0 bases, with 12 bases lying between them. The CDR3 consists of 13 residues. Germline V lookup: CDR1 MNHEY, CDR2 SVGAGI.

The rearrangement links TRBV7-9 to TRBJ2-3; D ambiguous. Looked up from germline, CDR1 is SEHNR and CDR2 is FQNEAQ (reference sequence). This CDR3 region has 11 residues. Deletions cut 5 bases from V and 4 bases from J, with 4 bases between. CDR3 sequence reads: CASSQADTQYF. CDR3 nucleotides: TGTGCCAGCAGCCAGGCAGATACGCAGTATTTT.

This rearrangement joins TRBV4-3 to TRBJ2-5, with D perhaps TRBD2 (5 bases). Germline lookup yields CDR1 LGHNA and CDR2 YSLEER. The V and J ends lost 0 bases and 2 bases respectively, with 7 bases between them. This CDR3 is built from 14 residues. The CDR3: CASSQEGEQETQYF. The CDR3 DNA sequence: TGCGCCAGCAGCCAAGAGGGAGAACAAGAGACCCAGTACTTC.

This clone was recorded only once. V and J are TRBV9 and TRBJ2-1; 8 bases map to TRBD2. J gave up 3 bases and V 4 bases, and 6 bases lay outside the gene matches. Germline V gene lookup returns CDR1 SGDLS and CDR2 YYNGEE. This CDR3 has 15 residues. CDR3 DNA: TGTGCCAGCAGCCCCTCTAGCGGGCGCTACAATGAGCAGTTCTTC. Its protein is CASSPSSGRYNEQFF.

The chain couples TRBV11-2 to TRBJ2-7; perhaps TRBD1 as D (5 bases). The CDR3 has 13 residues. Per germline, CDR1 SGHAT and CDR2 FQNNGV. The V gene lost 7 bases and the J gene lost 4 bases, with 14 bases spanning the gap. Written as DNA, the CDR3 is TGTGCCAGCAACCTAGACAGAAATTACGAGCAGTACTTC. Protein product: CASNLDRNYEQYF.

The rearrangement links TRBV9 to TRBJ1-5; no firm D call. This CDR3 comprises 14 residues. Germline CDR1 SGDLS, CDR2 YYNGEE. Trimming left V 0 bases short and J 4 bases short, with 8 bases between. This CDR3 reads CASSVGDGNQPQHF. In DNA, the CDR3 is TGTGCCAGCAGCGTAGGTGACGGGAATCAGCCCCAGCATTTT.

Comment on this clone: The same CDR3 is also encoded by other DNA sequences in this sample. This chain connects TRBV6-1 to TRBJ2-7, with D perhaps TRBD1 (5 bases). Trimming left V 11 bases short and J 0 bases short, with 11 bases between. From germline, CDR1 is MNHNS and CDR2 SASEGT. The CDR3 has 12 residues. CDR3 protein: CASSDSSYEQYF. CDR3 in DNA: TGTGCCTCCAGTGACAGCTCCTACGAGCAGTACTTC.

This chain connects TRBV11-1 to TRBJ2-7, with D possibly matching TRBD2 (5 bases). V dropped 8 bases and J dropped 3 bases, with 14 bases sitting between them. There are 13 residues in the CDR3. Germline V gene data show CDR1 as SGHAT and CDR2 as FQDESV (reference sequence). The CDR3 spells CASGLTRGYEQYF. CDR3 bases: TGTGCCAGCGGTCTCACCCGGGGCTACGAGCAGTACTTC. Full variable domain (remainder filled in from reference TRBV11-1 and TRBJ2-7): EAEVAQSPRYKITEKSQAVAFWCDPISGHATLYWYRQILGQGPELLVQFQDESVVDDSQLPKDRFSAERLKGVDSTLKIQPAELGDSAMYLCASGLTRGYEQYFGPGTRLTVT.

The rearrangement uses TRBV2 and TRBJ2-7; a possible D gene is TRBD1 (6 bases). CDR1 is SNHLY, CDR2 FYNNEI, per germline. The CDR3 runs to 14 residues. The germline V and J ends were trimmed by 10 bases and 0 bases, with 16 bases remaining between them. Here the CDR3 reads CAITGTRSSYEQYF. The CDR3 region has the DNA TGTGCCATTACCGGGACACGCTCCTCCTACGAGCAGTACTTC.

The rearrangement joins TRBV27 to TRBJ2-3, with 13 bases fitting TRBD2. Unmatched junction bases numbered 16, after V lost 4 bases and J lost 6 bases. The CDR3 is 19 residues long. Germline CDR1 MNHEY, CDR2 SMNVEV (reference sequence). The CDR3 nucleotides are TGTGCCAGCAGTTCCCTCTTCCGGACTAGCGGGGGTTCAGCGGATACGCAGTATTTT. The encoded protein is CASSSLFRTSGGSADTQYF.

The CDR3 sequence: CASSKDREGSPLHF. The DNA of the CDR3 is TGCGCCAGCAGTAAGGACAGGGAAGGCTCACCCCTCCACTTT. The chain couples TRBV5-1 to TRBJ1-6; the match to TRBD1 covers 8 bases. The CDR3 has 14 amino acids. The V gene's germline CDR1 is SGHRS and CDR2 YFSETQ. J lost 10 bases, V lost 5 bases, and 8 bases had no gene match.

This clone has only a few counts. This sequence joins TRBV5-1 and TRBJ1-1; D remains unclear. The CDR3 is 15 amino acids. V was pared by 4 bases and J by 0 bases, with 13 bases between. CDR1 is SGHRS, CDR2 YFSETQ, per germline. As DNA, the CDR3 is TGCGCCAGCAGCCCAAGATTGAACATGAACACTGAAGCTTTCTTT. It yields the protein CASSPRLNMNTEAFF.

The chain is built from TRBV7-8 and TRBJ1-3; unclear D gene. This CDR3 has 14 amino acids. Germline-derived CDR1 and CDR2 are SGHVS and FQNEAQ. The ends were cut back, 5 bases at V and 3 bases at J, with 11 bases in the middle. CDR3 bases: TGTGCCAGCAGCCCTACCCTCATTGGAAACACCATATATTTT. Translation: CASSPTLIGNTIYF.

The chain uses TRBV5-4 and TRBJ2-7; 7 bases align to TRBD1. This CDR3 is built from 15 residues. Germline trimming cut 3 bases from V and 0 bases from J; bases unmatched to any gene: 6. Germline-derived CDR1 and CDR2 are SGHNT and YYREEE (reference sequence). The DNA of the CDR3 is TGTGCCAGCAGCTCCGACAGGGCGAGCTCCTACGAGCAGTACTTC. Protein product: CASSSDRASSYEQYF.

V is TRBV9 and J is TRBJ2-1; 9 nucleotides line up with TRBD2. V was clipped by 3 bases and J by 3 bases; unmatched bases: 4. Germline CDR1 SGDLS, CDR2 YYNGEE. The CDR3 has 15 residues. For the CDR3, the DNA is TGTGCCAGCAGCGATAGCGGGGGAGACTACAATGAGCAGTTCTTC. The encoded protein is CASSDSGGDYNEQFF. Based on the CDR3 plus reference TRBV9 and TRBJ2-1, the full variable domain is DSGVTQTPKHLITATGQRVTLRCSPRSGDLSVYWYQQSLDQGLQFLIQYYNGEERAKGNILERFSAQQFPDLHSELNLSSLELGDSALYFCASSDSGGDYNEQFFGPGTRLTVL.

This clone was seen once. This chain uses TRBV7-3 with TRBJ1-1, with D possibly matching TRBD1 (6 bases). The V gene lost 0 bases and the J gene lost 4 bases, with 15 bases spanning the gap. This CDR3 is 16 amino acids long. Germline V gives CDR1 SGHTA, CDR2 FQGTGA. DNA of the CDR3: TGTGCCAGCAGCTTAACAGGGGGTTGGTCTGGCACTGAAGCTTTCTTT. It translates to CASSLTGGWSGTEAFF.

This chain links TRBV9 with TRBJ2-3, with 8 bases fitting TRBD2. This CDR3 is 17 amino acids long. Per the germline V gene, CDR1 is SGDLS and CDR2 is YYNGEE. With 3 bases clipped from V and 2 bases from J, the junction kept 11 bases outside the gene matches. CDR3 DNA sequence: TGTGCCAGCAGCGCACCGGCGTCGGGGGGGGCCACAGATACGCAGTATTTT. Its protein is CASSAPASGGATDTQYF.

The chain is built from TRBV5-6 and TRBJ2-1, with TRBD1 matching 8 bases. CDR1 and CDR2 (germline): SGHDT, YYEEEE. The CDR3 covers 16 residues. V shed 0 bases and J 6 bases; nucleotides not matched to a gene: 8. CDR3 bases: TGTGCCAGCAGCTTGGTAGACAGGGGAGAGGGCAATGAGCAGTTCTTC. This sequence encodes CASSLVDRGEGNEQFF.

J is TRBJ1-3 and V is TRBV12-5; no reliable D call. The ends were cut back, 1 base at V and 6 bases at J, with 13 bases in the middle. CDR3 length: 15 residues. Germline-derived CDR1 and CDR2 are LGHNT and FRNRAP. The CDR3 region has the DNA TGTGCTAGTGGTTTGGCGGTCGGTAACGCAAACACCATATATTTT. This gives the protein CASGLAVGNANTIYF.